The rows below give T cell receptor beta chains drawn from one sample of a study of cytomegalovirus exposure and HLA in healthy donors. TCRdb keeps only in-frame clones here, not all; method: immunoSEQ multiplex PCR. The table lists approximately 210,000 clones, approximately 80% of them singletons. The material sequenced was PBMCs. Receptors were obtained from a woman between 50 and 59 years old in good health and CMV-seropositive. The conserved cysteine and the conserved F or W are not part of the CDR3 here.

>TRBV6-6|TRBJ2-1
ASSSLGVEGYNEQF
>TRBV6-4|TRBJ2-2
ASSPTGAGGELF
>TRBV6-5|TRBJ1-4
ASSAPGQGLEKLF
>TRBV7-2|TRBJ2-7
ASGPGGLFYEQY
>TRBV5-1|TRBJ2-2
ASRTSGGGTGELF
>TRBV19|TRBJ1-1
ASARGTGNTEAF
>TRBV29-1|TRBJ2-3
SVDYSYTDTQY
>TRBV4-1|TRBJ1-5
ASSRQGRNQPQH
>TRBV11-2|TRBJ2-3
ASSPRGSTDTQY
>TRBV18|TRBJ1-1
ASSTRQGGATEAF
>TRBV19|TRBJ1-4
ASRRQDNEKLF
>TRBV28|TRBJ2-3
ASSLQPPGGTDTQY
>TRBV7-2|TRBJ2-1
ASTKGLAGGDEQF
>TRBV19|TRBJ2-5
ASSTTSGGRETQY
>TRBV19|TRBJ2-1
ASSRGGGNEQF
>TRBV29-1|TRBJ1-4
SASGSGNEKLF
>TRBV19|TRBJ1-5
ASTSWTAGQPQH
>TRBV7-3|TRBJ1-2
ASSSHPTAGQGAGGYT
>TRBV7-9|TRBJ1-6
ASSFQGPPSPLH
>TRBV4-1|TRBJ2-1
ASSQFYKWRDGSYNEQF
>TRBV9|TRBJ2-3
ASSVAVLTDTQY
>TRBV9|TRBJ2-3
ASSSSTGRTDTQY
>TRBV6-5|TRBJ2-2
ASSYGDRGSTGELF